This entry lists 19 T cell receptor beta chains sequenced from one sample in a study of T cells in localized non-small cell lung cancer. Only in-frame clones appear in the TCRdb table, and some are missing; sequencing was by immunoSEQ multiplex PCR. The sample comprises roughly 38,000 clones, approximately 90% of which are singletons, and roughly 7.7% rests with the top ten. Sequences were derived from peripheral blood, sampled before any cancer treatment. The source is a woman aged 18-49 years with stage III lung adenocarcinoma.

CDR3: CASSPSGSSYNEQFF. The CDR3 DNA sequence: TGTGCCAGCTCACCATCGGGCAGCTCCTACAATGAGCAGTTCTTC. V and J are TRBV18 and TRBJ2-1; D is uncertain. This CDR3 comprises 15 residues. The germline V and J ends were trimmed by 2 bases and 0 bases, with 8 bases remaining between them. In germline, CDR1 is KGHSH, CDR2 LQKENI. Together with reference TRBV18 and TRBJ2-1, the CDR3 gives the full variable domain: NAGVMQNPRHLVRRRGQEARLRCSPMKGHSHVYWYRQLPEEGLKFMVYLQKENIIDESGMPKERFSAEFPKEGPSILRIQQVVRGDSAAYFCASSPSGSSYNEQFFGPGTRLTVL.

V and J are TRBV7-2 and TRBJ2-7, with 10 bases identical to TRBD2. Germline CDR1 is SGHTA and CDR2 is FQGNSA. V shed 5 bases and J 0 bases; nucleotides not matched to a gene: 4. This CDR3 contains 15 residues. The CDR3 bases are TGTGCCAGCAGCCTTAGCGGGGGGAGCTCCTACGAGCAGTACTTC. It encodes CASSLSGGSSYEQYF.

This clone was seen more than once but under ten times. The V and J genes are TRBV7-8 and TRBJ2-7, with D maybe TRBD2 (6 bases). This CDR3 contains 16 residues. V was clipped by 4 bases and J by 0 bases, with 16 bases between them. Germline CDR1 SGHVS, CDR2 FQNEAQ. This CDR3 reads CASSSLAGGVSYEQYF. CDR3 nucleotides: TGTGCCAGCAGCTCCCTGGCCGGGGGTGTCTCCTACGAGCAGTACTTC.

The J gene is TRBJ1-1, the V gene TRBV7-9; D remains unclear. CDR1 SEHNR and CDR2 FQNEAQ come from the germline V gene (reference sequence). V lost 5 bases to trimming and J lost 1 base, with 5 bases between them. The CDR3 runs 12 residues. The CDR3 sequence: CASSRQNTEAFF. The CDR3 DNA reads TGTGCCAGCAGCCGACAGAACACTGAAGCTTTCTTT.

V gene TRBV2 combines with J gene TRBJ1-5; no clear D gene. Per the germline V gene, CDR1 is SNHLY and CDR2 is FYNNEI. The CDR3 length is 15 residues. V lost 0 bases to trimming and J lost 6 bases, with 12 bases between them. CDR3 coding DNA: TGTGCCAGCAGTGAAGCGTCGGGCGCGGGTCAGCCCCAGCATTTT. Translation gives CASSEASGAGQPQHF. Based on the CDR3 plus reference TRBV2 and TRBJ1-5, the full variable domain is EPEVTQTPSHQVTQMGQEVILRCVPISNHLYFYWYRQILGQKVEFLVSFYNNEISEKSEIFDDQFSVERPDGSNFTLKIRSTKLEDSAMYFCASSEASGAGQPQHFGDGTRLSIL.

This chain links TRBV19 with TRBJ2-7; 9 nucleotides align to TRBD1. V shed 2 bases and J 5 bases; nucleotides not matched to a gene: 4. Germline V lookup: CDR1 LNHDA, CDR2 SQIVND (reference sequence). The CDR3 is 14 residues long. CDR3 sequence: CASSIRDRDHEQYF. DNA for the CDR3: TGTGCCAGTAGTATACGGGACAGGGACCACGAGCAGTACTTC. Filled out from reference TRBV19 and TRBJ2-7, the complete variable domain reads DGGITQSPKYLFRKEGQNVTLSCEQNLNHDAMYWYRQDPGQGLRLIYYSQIVNDFQKGDIAEGYSVSREKKESFPLTVTSAQKNPTAFYLCASSIRDRDHEQYFGPGTRLTVT.

The chain recombines TRBV5-8 with TRBJ1-1, with D maybe TRBD1 (5 bases). The CDR3 consists of 15 residues. CDR1 and CDR2 (germline): SGHTS, YDEGEE. Trimming shortened V by 6 bases and J by 6 bases, and 21 bases separated the two germline ends. The CDR3 DNA is TGTGCCAGCACCGTGATCTCGGGGGTTCTTGCTGAAGCTTTCTTT. This gives the protein CASTVISGVLAEAFF.

This clone showed up just once. V is TRBV28 and J is TRBJ1-5; possible D gene TRBD1, 5 bases. The CDR3 extends over 13 amino acids. CDR1 and CDR2 from the germline V gene are MDHEN and SYDVKM. Trimming took off 6 bases at V and 5 bases at J, with 11 bases between the two ends. The CDR3 region is CASRDPGYQPQHF. The CDR3 DNA follows: TGTGCCAGCAGAGATCCAGGGTATCAGCCCCAGCATTTT.

The chain recombines TRBV19 with TRBJ2-1; no firm D call. The CDR3 length is 15 residues. Germline loops: CDR1 LNHDA, CDR2 SQIVND (reference sequence). V lost 1 base and J lost 5, with 12 bases in between. The CDR3 DNA reads as TGTGCCAGTAGTATAGGGGTCTTGGAGCACAATGAGCAGTTCTTC. Translated, it gives CASSIGVLEHNEQFF.

This rearrangement joins TRBV7-9 to TRBJ2-5; 12 bases map to TRBD1. Trimming took 5 bases from V and 5 from J; bases not matched to a gene: 6. The germline CDR1 and CDR2 sequences are SEHNR and FQNEAQ (reference sequence). This CDR3 region has 15 residues. The CDR3: CASSTGTGGLETQYF. CDR3 bases: TGTGCCAGCAGCACCGGGACAGGGGGCTTGGAGACCCAGTACTTC.

The rearrangement links TRBV7-2 to TRBJ1-3; D is uncertain. V was shortened by 1 base and J by 0 bases, with 10 bases between the two germline ends. This CDR3 contains 16 residues. Germline loops: CDR1 SGHTA, CDR2 FQGNSA. The CDR3 protein is CASSLGLPSSGNTIYF. For the CDR3, the DNA is TGTGCCAGCAGCTTAGGCCTCCCTAGCTCTGGAAACACCATATATTTT.

The genes are TRBV6-1 and TRBJ2-5; TRBD2 aligns across 8 bases. V was clipped by 11 bases and J by 0 bases; unmatched bases: 11. Per the germline V gene, CDR1 is MNHNS and CDR2 is SASEGT. The CDR3 has 15 residues. CDR3 coding DNA: TGTGCCGTGACCTGGGATAGCGGGGACCAAGAGACCCAGTACTTC. It specifies CAVTWDSGDQETQYF.

The V and J genes are TRBV6-6 and TRBJ1-2; possible D gene TRBD1, 5 bases. Trimming removed 4 bases at V and 4 bases at J, with 16 bases between. Germline assignment: CDR1 MNHNY and CDR2 SVGAGI (reference sequence). The CDR3 runs to 15 residues. The CDR3 DNA is TGTGCCAGCAGTTTGGGGACGGGGGGAAGCTATGGCTACACCTTC. It codes for CASSLGTGGSYGYTF.

The J gene is TRBJ2-7, the V gene TRBV11-2; the D is unclear. The germline V and J ends were trimmed by 5 bases and 0 bases, with 5 bases remaining between them. Looked up from germline, CDR1 is SGHAT and CDR2 is FQNNGV. This CDR3 has 12 residues. In nucleotides, the CDR3 is TGTGCCAGCAGCGCACCCTCCTACGAGCAGTACTTC. This gives the protein CASSAPSYEQYF.

This clone came up a few times. The rearrangement joins TRBV19 to TRBJ2-3; 9 bases fit TRBD1. Germline CDR1 and CDR2: LNHDA and SQIVND (reference sequence). This CDR3 spans 15 amino acids. V was clipped by 5 bases and J by 3 bases; unmatched bases: 6. For the CDR3, the DNA is TGTGCCAGTAGTTCGGGACAGGGCGAGACAGATACGCAGTATTTT. Translation: CASSSGQGETDTQYF.

V gene TRBV18 combines with J gene TRBJ2-2; TRBD2 matches at 7 bases. V lost 1 base and J lost 1; bases outside the gene matches: 0. Germline V CDR1 and CDR2: KGHSH, LQKENI. The length of the CDR3 is 15 residues. CDR3 sequence reads: CASSPLAGNTGELFF. The CDR3 DNA reads as TGTGCCAGCTCACCACTAGCGGGGAACACCGGGGAGCTGTTTTTT.

The chain has TRBV6-1 and TRBJ2-4, with D perhaps TRBD1 (6 bases). The CDR3 runs 13 residues. Germline values: CDR1 MNHNS, CDR2 SASEGT. V was trimmed by 9 bases and J by 8 bases, leaving 17 bases between them. CDR3 residues: CASRTAKGDIQYF. Written as DNA, the CDR3 is TGTGCCAGTAGGACGGCGAAGGGGGACATTCAGTACTTC.

V and J are TRBV27 and TRBJ2-3; weak D call: TRBD2 (6 bases). Germline V lookup: CDR1 MNHEY, CDR2 SMNVEV (reference sequence). The CDR3 sequence is 15 residues long. V was shortened by 7 bases and J by 2 bases, with 16 bases between the two germline ends. The CDR3 protein is CASKLGGLITDTQYF. CDR3 nucleotides: TGTGCCAGCAAGCTGGGGGGACTGATCACAGATACGCAGTATTTT.

In nucleotides, the CDR3 is TGTGCCAGCAGTTACGTTCAGGGGGCAGCCTACGAGCAGTACTTC. This gives the protein CASSYVQGAAYEQYF. The gene calls are TRBV6-6 and TRBJ2-7; 8 bases are shared with TRBD1. The trim removed 2 bases at V and 2 bases at J, leaving 5 bases unmatched. Per germline, CDR1 MNHNY and CDR2 SVGAGI (reference sequence). CDR3 length equals 15 residues.